The next 21 T cell receptor beta chains were all read from a single sample in a study of regulatory T cells in long-lasting Graves disease. Sequencing libraries for TCR beta were prepared with iRepertoire HTBI primers and Arm-PCR of CDR3 regions. Via MiXCR, TCRdb re-called the multiplex PCR reads, giving one row per CDR3 protein. The sample carries approximately 300,000 distinct CDR3 sequences, more than 15% recorded once. Sample time point: newly diagnosed GD, antithyroid drugs for less than 3 months. Following extraction of RNA from PBMCs, that RNA was used to make the TCR library. The specimen was peripheral blood mononuclear cells (PBMCs), collected at new diagnosis, from a patient treated with antithyroid drugs. All receptors derive from a female donor with Graves disease.

The chain has TRBV27 and TRBJ2-1; D is tentatively TRBD1 or TRBD2 (5 bases each). CDR3 length: 18 residues. CDR1 MNHEY and CDR2 SMNVEV come from the germline V gene (reference sequence). The V and J ends lost 5 bases and 0 bases respectively, with 20 bases between them. The CDR3 region has the DNA TGTGCCAGCAGTCCCCCCGGGGCAGGGCCCAGCTCCTACAATGAGCAGTTCTTC. It encodes CASSPPGAGPSSYNEQFF.

In regard to this clonotype: An end of the junction does not agree with germline; a read error may underlie this. The chain links TRBV20-1 to TRBJ2-3; 12 bases line up with TRBD2. This CDR3 is built from 16 residues. The V gene's germline CDR1 is DFQATT and CDR2 SNEGSKA (reference sequence). The CDR3 DNA is TGCGGTGCTAGAGACATCGCTAGCGGGAGGGGAGATACGCAGTATTTT. The encoded protein is CGARDIASGRGDTQYF.

Many counts were recorded for this clonotype. The chain joins TRBV29-1 to TRBJ2-2, with TRBD1 matching over 7 bases. This CDR3 has 13 amino acids. Germline V gene data show CDR1 as SQVTM and CDR2 as ANQGSEA. Trimming took 4 bases from V and 1 from J; bases not matched to a gene: 0. The CDR3 DNA follows: TGCAGCGTTGGGACAGGGAACACCGGGGAGCTGTTTTTT. Its translation: CSVGTGNTGELFF.

This clonotype was counted many times. V is TRBV20-1 and J is TRBJ1-5; TRBD1 matches at 7 bases. The CDR3 runs 15 residues. Germline V CDR1 and CDR2: DFQATT, SNEGSKA (reference sequence). Losses at the gene ends were 5 bases for V and 1 base for J; bases not matched to a gene: 8. The CDR3 DNA sequence: TGCAGTGCTCCCCTGGCAGGGGGGAGCAATCAGCCCCAGCATTTT. Protein: CSAPLAGGSNQPQHF.

Many counts were recorded for this clonotype. This sequence joins TRBV12-3 or TRBV12-4 and TRBJ1-2; D is perhaps TRBD1 (5 bases). V was trimmed by 8 bases and J by 0 bases, leaving 16 bases between them. There are 15 residues in the CDR3. DNA for the CDR3: TGTGCCAGCCGGCGCAACCGGGACGCTAACTATGGCTACACCTTC. It encodes CASRRNRDANYGYTF.

This clonotype was counted at least ten times. The CDR3 sequence: CASSPPRRAGSYEQYF. The DNA of the CDR3 is TGTGCCAGCAGCCCACCTCGCAGGGCCGGCTCCTACGAGCAGTACTTC. The genes are TRBV27 and TRBJ2-7; D may be TRBD1 (5 bases). The CDR3 length is 16 residues. V dropped 6 bases and J dropped 0 bases, with 18 bases sitting between them. The germline CDR1 and CDR2 sequences are MNHEY and SMNVEV (reference sequence).

Many counts were recorded for this clonotype. The chain recombines TRBV2 with TRBJ2-7; 10 bases match TRBD2. V was clipped by 7 bases and J by 5 bases; unmatched bases: 11. The germline gives CDR1 SNHLY, CDR2 FYNNEI. This CDR3 has 15 amino acids. Here the CDR3 reads CASNSPSGSTHEQYF. CDR3 nucleotides: TGTGCCAGCAATTCCCCTAGCGGGAGTACCCACGAGCAGTACTTC. Looking up the rest from reference TRBV2 and TRBJ2-7 gives the full variable domain: EPEVTQTPSHQVTQMGQEVILRCVPISNHLYFYWYRQILGQKVEFLVSFYNNEISEKSEIFDDQFSVERPDGSNFTLKIRSTKLEDSAMYFCASNSPSGSTHEQYFGPGTRLTVT.

In its sample, this clonotype was seen a few times. The chain combines TRBV5-4 with TRBJ2-2; D is uncertain. This CDR3 comprises 16 residues. V lost 0 bases and J lost 1, with 10 bases in between. Germline V gives CDR1 SGHNT, CDR2 YYREEE (reference sequence). In nucleotides, the CDR3 is TGTGCCAGCAGCTTGGTAGGACGGGTGAACACCGGGGAGCTGTTTTTT. This sequence encodes CASSLVGRVNTGELFF.

The table lists this clonotype with many counts. The chain combines TRBV15 with TRBJ1-1, with D possibly being TRBD1 (5 bases). The CDR3 is made up of 14 amino acids. V gave up 6 bases and J gave up 3 bases, with 14 bases separating them. CDR1 LNHNV and CDR2 YYDKDF come from the germline V gene (reference sequence). The CDR3 sequence: CATSIEDMDTEAFF. CDR3 in DNA: TGTGCCACCAGTATTGAGGACATGGACACTGAAGCTTTCTTT.

This clonotype has a count of ten or more. The chain couples TRBV6-1 to TRBJ2-1, with D tentatively TRBD2 (6 bases). CDR1 is MNHNS and CDR2 is SASEGT in the germline V gene. This CDR3 region has 16 residues. V was clipped by 6 bases and J by 2 bases, with 17 bases between them. The CDR3 is CASSPRGSSAYNEQFF. The CDR3 coding sequence is TGTGCCAGCAGCCCTAGGGGATCTAGCGCCTACAATGAGCAGTTCTTC.

The chain combines TRBV5-1 with TRBJ2-6, with TRBD2 identical over 7 bases. The CDR3 is 17 residues long. J lost 0 bases, V lost 1 base, and 4 bases had no gene match. Germline CDR1 SGHRS, CDR2 YFSETQ. As DNA, the CDR3 is TGCGCCAGCAGCTTGTGGCCGGGAGGCTCTGGGGCCAACGTCCTGACTTTC. Translated, it gives CASSLWPGGSGANVLTF.

With regard to this clonotype: A much larger clone lies one base from this, so it may be a read error. The rearrangement joins TRBV12-3 or TRBV12-4 to TRBJ1-6; tentatively, D is TRBD1 (6 bases). The CDR3 is 13 residues long. In DNA, the CDR3 is TGTGCCGGCAGTTTAGTGGGGGCCACACCCCTCCACTTT. Translated, it gives CAGSLVGATPLHF.

A remark on this clonotype: A read error may be the cause here, since a much bigger clone is one base away. The chain employs TRBV27 and TRBJ2-7, with 9 positions matching TRBD2. V lost 3 bases to trimming and J lost 2 bases; unmatched junction nucleotides: 2. Germline-derived CDR1 and CDR2 are MNHEY and SMNVEV (reference sequence). There are 14 residues in the CDR3. This CDR3 is CASSFASGTYEQYF. CDR3 sequence (DNA): TGTGCCAGCAGTTTCGCTAGCGGGACCTACGAGCAGTACTTC.

This clonotype came up many times. The rearrangement uses TRBV15 and TRBJ1-2; D is perhaps TRBD1 (5 bases). CDR3 length: 13 residues. Trimming cost V 0 bases and J 3 bases, with 5 bases left between them. Germline V lookup: CDR1 LNHNV, CDR2 YYDKDF (reference sequence). In nucleotides, the CDR3 is TGTGCCACCAGCAGAGACAGGGACTATGGCTACACCTTC. Translation: CATSRDRDYGYTF.

This clonotype was counted ten times or more. The chain uses TRBV19 and TRBJ2-1; D is uncertain. Trimming cost V 7 bases and J 1 base, with 11 bases left between them. Germline-derived CDR1 and CDR2 are LNHDA and SQIVND (reference sequence). The CDR3 contains 14 residues. The CDR3 sequence is CASTQRSSYNEQFF. The CDR3 DNA follows: TGTGCCAGTACTCAGAGAAGTTCCTACAATGAGCAGTTCTTC.

The sample holds a few counts of this clonotype. The chain uses TRBV10-3 and TRBJ1-5; 8 bases are shared with TRBD1. The CDR3 is 16 amino acids. Losses at the gene ends were 5 bases for V and 0 bases for J; bases not matched to a gene: 6. Germline CDR1 and CDR2: ENHRY and SYGVKD. The CDR3, as DNA: TGTGCCATCAGTTCGGGACAGGTTTATAGCAATCAGCCCCAGCATTTT. Its translation: CAISSGQVYSNQPQHF.

The sample holds many counts of this clonotype. The chain is built from TRBV7-8 and TRBJ2-3, with TRBD2 matching 7 bases. CDR3 size: 14 residues. V was clipped by 2 bases and J by 6 bases; unmatched bases: 5. CDR1 and CDR2 (germline): SGHVS, FQNEAQ. The chain's CDR3 is CASSLSGTGDTQYF. CDR3 nucleotide sequence: TGTGCCAGCAGCTTAAGCGGGACGGGGGATACGCAGTATTTT.

This clonotype was counted many times. The chain carries TRBV14 and TRBJ2-2, with TRBD2 matching 9 bases. This CDR3 has 16 residues. J gave up 6 bases and V 4 bases, and 9 bases lay outside the gene matches. The germline CDR1 and CDR2 sequences are SGHDN and FVKESK. Written as DNA, the CDR3 is TGTGCCAGCAGCCGACTAGCGGTGAGGGCACCCGGGGAGCTGTTTTTT. It yields the protein CASSRLAVRAPGELFF.

J is TRBJ2-5 and V is TRBV6-1; TRBD2 matches 7 bases. Germline-derived CDR1 and CDR2 are MNHNS and SASEGT. The length of the CDR3 is 15 residues. With V trimmed by 6 bases and J by 1 base, 8 bases remained unmatched. CDR3 DNA sequence: TGTGCCAGCAGGGACCTTAGCGGGTTCCAAGAGACCCAGTACTTC. Its translation: CASRDLSGFQETQYF.

This clonotype has ten or more counts. The chain links TRBV9 to TRBJ2-1; TRBD2 agrees at 11 bases. The V gene end was trimmed by 0 bases and the J gene end by 7 bases; junction bases not matched to a gene: 3. CDR3 length equals 15 residues. Germline CDR1 SGDLS, CDR2 YYNGEE. The CDR3 nucleotides are TGTGCCAGCAGCGTAGAGGGACTAGCGGTGAATGAGCAGTTCTTC. Its translation: CASSVEGLAVNEQFF.

There are many counts of this clonotype. The chain has TRBV2 and TRBJ2-7; TRBD1 is a possible D gene (6 bases). V was shortened by 6 bases and J by 5 bases, with 20 bases between the two germline ends. The CDR3 loop spans 15 amino acids. Per germline, CDR1 SNHLY and CDR2 FYNNEI. The CDR3 is CASRDLRDIHHEQYF. Here the CDR3 DNA reads TGTGCCAGCAGGGATCTCCGGGACATCCACCACGAGCAGTACTTC.